What follows is one T cell receptor (beta chain) and its context. The specificity of this receptor is unknown. No qualities accompany the bases; no much larger clone lies one base away. This specimen belongs to a study of technical replicates of blood from a handful of donors (dated by TCRdb to 2015 to 2018). Receptor amplification or capture employed the immunoSEQ multiplex PCR assay. TCRdb obtained this table from immuneACCESS and retained in-frame rearrangements with V and J assigned. These tables miss some clones; where compared with another copy, unresolved V genes account for less than half of the shortfall, and the remainder is unexplained. The sample table contains about 82,000 clones; only one count was recorded for approximately 94% of them. 0.3% to 0.45% of the sample is in the top ten clones. CDR1 is given as GTSNPN and CDR2 as SVGIG, both from the germline V gene (reference sequence). Its CDR3 holds 13 amino acids, cysteine through phenylalanine. The DNA shown is the 39-base CDR3, in frame from base 1. Cut back by 2 bases and 4 bases, the V and J ends lie 11 bases apart.

This receptor chain uses TRBV30 and TRBJ1-2; the best D guess is TRBD1, with 5 bases matching. This TCR was recovered from a human donor in good health. Sequencing was carried out using T cells isolated from PBMCs. The nucleotide sequence reads as follows: TGTGCCTGGAGTCGCTTCGACAGCTATGGCTACACCTTC. Translated, this gives CAWSRFDSYGYTF. Supplemented by the reference TRBV30 and TRBJ1-2 proteins around the CDR3, the complete variable domain is SQTIHQWPATLVQPVGSPLSLECTVEGTSNPNLYWYRQAAGRGLQLLFYSVGIGQISSEVPQNLSASRPQDRQFILSSKKLLLSDSGFYLCAWSRFDSYGYTFGSGTRLTVV.